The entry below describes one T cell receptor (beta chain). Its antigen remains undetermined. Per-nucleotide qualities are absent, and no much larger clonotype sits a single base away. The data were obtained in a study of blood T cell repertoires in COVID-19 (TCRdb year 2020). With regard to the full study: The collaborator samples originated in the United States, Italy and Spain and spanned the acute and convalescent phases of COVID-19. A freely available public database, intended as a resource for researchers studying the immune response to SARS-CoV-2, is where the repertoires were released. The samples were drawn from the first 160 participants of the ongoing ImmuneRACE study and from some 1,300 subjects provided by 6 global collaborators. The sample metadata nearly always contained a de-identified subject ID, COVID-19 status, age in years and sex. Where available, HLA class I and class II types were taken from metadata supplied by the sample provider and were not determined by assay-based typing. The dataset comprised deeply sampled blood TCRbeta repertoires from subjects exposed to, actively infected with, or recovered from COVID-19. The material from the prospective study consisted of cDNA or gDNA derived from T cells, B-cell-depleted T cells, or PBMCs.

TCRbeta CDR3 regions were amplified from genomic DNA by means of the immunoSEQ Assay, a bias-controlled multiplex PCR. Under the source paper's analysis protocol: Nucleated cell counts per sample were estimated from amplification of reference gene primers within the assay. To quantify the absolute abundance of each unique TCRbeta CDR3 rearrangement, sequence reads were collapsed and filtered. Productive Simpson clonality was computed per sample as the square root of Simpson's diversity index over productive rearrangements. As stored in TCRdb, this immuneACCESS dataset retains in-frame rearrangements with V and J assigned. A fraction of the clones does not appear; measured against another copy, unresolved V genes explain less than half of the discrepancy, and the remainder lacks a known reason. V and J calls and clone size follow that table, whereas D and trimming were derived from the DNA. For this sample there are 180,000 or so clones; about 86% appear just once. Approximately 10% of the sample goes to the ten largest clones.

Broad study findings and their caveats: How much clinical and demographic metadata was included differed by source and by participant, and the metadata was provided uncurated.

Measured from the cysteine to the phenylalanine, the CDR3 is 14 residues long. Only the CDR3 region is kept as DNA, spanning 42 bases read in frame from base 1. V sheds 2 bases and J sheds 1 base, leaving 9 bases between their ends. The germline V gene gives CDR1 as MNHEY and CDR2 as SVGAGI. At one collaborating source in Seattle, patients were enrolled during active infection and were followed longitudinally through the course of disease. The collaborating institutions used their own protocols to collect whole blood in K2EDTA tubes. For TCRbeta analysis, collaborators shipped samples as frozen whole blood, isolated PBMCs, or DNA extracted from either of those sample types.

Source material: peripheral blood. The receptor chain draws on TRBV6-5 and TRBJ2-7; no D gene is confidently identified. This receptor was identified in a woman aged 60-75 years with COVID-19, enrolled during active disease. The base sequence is TGTGCCAGCAGTTACGATGTCACTTCCTACGAGCAGTACTTC. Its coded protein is CASSYDVTSYEQYF.